This T cell receptor (beta chain) was observed in a study of early T cells in non-severe SARS-CoV-2 infection. Across the whole study: The study sequenced bulk RNA from unsorted whole blood, with chains unpaired.

In this sample, this clonotype turned up a few times. In the library, individual cDNA molecules carried attached unique molecular identifiers. TCRdb re-called the 5' RACE reads with MiXCR, one entry per CDR3 protein. Of fewer than 25,000 distinct CDR3 sequences listed, more than 5% are singletons. This receptor was identified in an adult who was a healthcare worker with PCR-confirmed SARS-CoV-2 infection or an uninfected control (not recorded which). The sample consisted of whole blood, taken at baseline.

CDR3 region: CASSLMSYEQYF. Written as DNA, the CDR3 is TGTGCCAGCAGCTTAATGTCCTACGAGCAGTACTTC. J is TRBJ2-7 and V is TRBV11-2; D unclear. The CDR3 extends over 12 amino acids. Germline V gene sequence: CDR1 SGHAT, CDR2 FQNNGV. The V end was cut by 2 bases, the J end by 1 base, with 3 bases between.